This entry concerns a single T cell receptor beta chain. Which antigen it targets is not known. Per-nucleotide qualities are absent, and no much larger clonotype sits a single base away. The library relied on the immunoSEQ multiplex PCR assay. A mixture of 60 forward primers for TCR Vbeta segments and 13 reverse primers for TCR Jbeta segments was used in the multiplex PCR. The CDR3 region of rearranged TCR beta genes was amplified from genomic DNA with a multiplex PCR assay. The amplified TCR beta libraries were sequenced on the Illumina HiSeq System as 87-base-pair reads. Under the source paper's analysis protocol: A later analysis counted about 82 million unique TCR beta chains across the 690 or so repertoires, and around 9.9 million of these chains were shared by at least two donors. Raw reads were error-corrected and collapsed into unique sequences with a nearest-neighbor algorithm that merged closely related sequences to remove PCR and sequencing errors. To assign V, D and J gene segments, CDR3 sequences were aligned to IMGT reference sequences. For a sequence to be retained, a match of at least six nucleotides was required to both a V gene segment and a J gene segment. Rearrangements were classified as productive when the CDR3 lacked stop codons and remained in frame with V and J, and all other rearrangements were classified as non-productive. CDR3 was defined according to IMGT convention as the region running from the second conserved V-encoded cysteine to the conserved J-encoded phenylalanine. In an earlier analysis of approximately 500 of the donors, sequences lacking an unambiguous match to a single V gene segment were excluded. An earlier analysis of approximately 590 of the donors classified V segments as functional when productive rearrangements were above 56.7% and as segregating when the standard deviation between donors was above 5%. A statistical classification framework was built for diagnosing cytomegalovirus status from the catalog of TCR beta chain sequences. In a later analysis, V and J genes were assigned by comparing TCR nucleotide sequences against IMGT/GENE-DB human TR gene sequences. The TCRdist pipeline was used in a later analysis to assign CDR3 sequences and most-parsimonious VDJ recombination scenarios. A later analysis defined each TCR beta chain by its CDR3 amino acid sequence plus V-gene family, and excluded reads lacking a unique V-gene family. In a later analysis, approximately 640 highly shared, low-generation-probability nucleotide sequences were removed to address suspected cross-contamination and a sequencing artifact. In a later analysis, a clonal expansion index for each public chain was calculated from normalized within-repertoire ranks of inferred template counts. In a later analysis, generation probabilities were computed with a VDJ recombination model fitted to out-of-frame rearrangements, and the resulting probabilities were checked against IGoR. A later analysis scored TCR-TCR, TCR-HLA and TCR-CMV co-occurrence with hypergeometric tests, applying a repertoire-size bias correction to TCR pairs. A later analysis estimated false discovery rates by permuting HLA or CMV assignments 20 times. In a later analysis, co-occurring TCRs were grouped using DBSCAN, and TCRdist sequence similarity was added for clustering within HLA-allele-positive subsets. Repertoires with fewer than 30,000 or more than 120,000 public chains, plus five repertoires with anomalous nucleotide sharing, were excluded from co-occurrence clustering. This immuneACCESS table, as held by TCRdb, lists in-frame sequences with V and J called but not all clones. Of the missing ones, under half trace to an unresolved V gene in checked studies; the others have no known cause. V and J calls and clone size are as listed in that table; D and trimming were resolved from the DNA. The table for this sample lists approximately 130,000 clones; roughly three fifths of them were counted only once. Of the sample, 2% to 2.5% falls within the top ten clones.

The data were obtained in a study of cytomegalovirus exposure and HLA in healthy donors (dated by TCRdb to 2015 to 2018). In terms of the full investigation: In an earlier analysis of 550 to 750 of the donors, roughly 300 Gb of sequence data and some 120 million unique TCR beta sequences from about 179 million T cells were reported. Class I and class II HLA loci were covered by the typing at four-digit resolution. To decide whether each TCR beta V gene segment behaved as functional or pseudogenic, an earlier analysis of over 500 of the donors relied on high-throughput TCR beta sequencing. The study aimed to test whether cataloging public T cell receptors could reveal signatures of past pathogen exposure. A separate validation cohort of about 110 different subjects was used in addition to the roughly 670-subject first cohort. The study profiled the T cell repertoires of around 700 subjects by immunosequencing and related them to cytomegalovirus serostatus. Rather than drawing on any new phenotypic data, the later analysis identified candidate immune exposures from TCR beta sequences and the way those sequences occurred across donors. Among the roughly 370 genotyped donors, approximately 81% belonged to the genetic ancestry cluster associated with self-reported Caucasian donors. Typing coverage differed by locus: A, B, C, DRB1 and DQB1 were typed in about 620-630 donors, DQA1 in about 550, DPA1 in around 610, and DPB1 in approximately 450. A later genetic analysis took genome-wide SNP genotypes for about 65% of the 666 donors and used that subset as a discovery cohort. To predict cytomegalovirus infection status, the study brought together high-throughput TCR immunosequencing, statistical association of individual TCRs with disease status, and machine learning. Because of strong linkage in the cohort, roughly 5 DR-DQ haplotypes were treated as single units for association and clustering. Approximately 300 gigabases of sequencing data and roughly 80 million unique TCR sequences made up an early release that covered about 640 HLA-typed donors. Donor age, sex, ethnicity and CMV serostatus were compiled together with the repertoire data. On average, 235,054 unique TCR beta nucleotide sequences were sequenced per donor among fewer than 500 genotyped donors of the cohort, with around 19% of those sequences being non-productive. All discovery cohort repertoires had been generated on a single sequencing platform. A later analysis re-analyzed previously published TCR beta repertoires from roughly 630 donors and added high-resolution HLA genotyping to study TCR occurrence patterns. Study-wide conclusions, independent of this receptor: Only TCR beta chains were sequenced in this cohort, and the absence of alpha or paired-chain data limited detectable features. Linkage disequilibrium might explain the correlated functional status among segregating V segments, but an unknown experimental factor could not be ruled out. Specific HLA alleles were associated with 15,000 to 20,000 TCR beta sequences at a false discovery rate of 0.05 in a later analysis. According to a later genetic analysis, donors in an Asian-associated ancestry cluster had fewer N-insertions in productive TCRs than the approximately 650-donor mean. The authors suggested that the approach could potentially be extended to other disease states and immunological phenotypes. Approximately 16 rarely observed V segments, including chromosome 9 orphons, were excluded from the earlier analysis of approximately 500 of the donors because counts were too low. A few of the identified cytomegalovirus-associated TCR beta chains were confirmed in vitro to be specific for cytomegalovirus antigens. While some public TCRs were present in many individuals, most TCR sequences turned up only very rarely across donors. The sequencing pipeline was judged likely to have produced a cluster of highly shared sequence variants as a technical artifact. V-gene and J-gene trimming of TCR beta chains was associated with a missense DCLRE1C variant in a later genetic analysis, and the association was replicated in an independent cohort. For the cohort, immune exposure information was limited to CMV serostatus. A further reported finding was that TCR beta sequences accurately predicted the HLA-A and HLA-B alleles for most subjects in the first cohort. Some IMGT-functional V segments, including TRBV6-2 and TRBV6-3, could not be distinguished by the 87-base-pair reads and were therefore excluded. According to a later analysis, most CMV-associated TCR beta chains appeared to be HLA-restricted, and the HLA associations seemed to be driven largely by CMV exposure. Because HLA typing was missing for some donors at each locus, association tests included only the typed subset. Several of the top co-occurrence clusters appeared to be linked to parvovirus B19, influenza, CMV and Epstein-Barr virus, according to a later analysis. In the study, approximately 160 TCR beta chains were listed as associated with cytomegalovirus. In an earlier analysis of several hundred of the donors, most TCR beta V segments were observed in productive rearrangements about 87% or about 30% of the time, broadly matching IMGT annotations. When HLA alleles, especially DR and DQ, strongly co-occurred, attributing TCR associations to individual alleles was difficult. Roughly uniform sequencing depth across donors was assumed in presence/absence analyses, although this assumption may not hold. A later analysis found that HLA-associated TCR beta chains were more clonally expanded and had lower generation probabilities than equally common non-associated chains. A later analysis found that TCR association rates varied across HLA loci, with DRB1 alleles showing the most associated TCRs and HLA-C alleles the fewest. The classifier was reported to diagnose cytomegalovirus status with high specificity and sensitivity in both the original cohort and the validation cohort.

The cohort was made up of hundreds of healthy bone marrow donors. At the time of sampling, every cohort member was nominally healthy, though immune exposures that went unrecorded were likely present. The donor was CMV seronegative and was included in the group of 352 seronegative cohort members. A peripheral blood sample was provided by each donor, and peripheral blood mononuclear cells were used for TCR beta sequencing. Genomic DNA extraction from the blood cell samples was performed with the Qiagen DNeasy Blood Extraction Kit. Per the germline V gene (reference sequence), LNHDA is the CDR1 and SQIVND is the CDR2. The CDR3 starts with the cysteine, ends with the phenylalanine, and has 15 residues. The CDR3 DNA has 45 bases and is translated from base 1. The germline ends are 10 bases apart after V is trimmed by 3 bases and J by 0 bases.

Sequenced sample: PBMCs. The rearrangement joined TRBV19 to TRBJ2-3; TRBD2 is possibly the D segment (6 matching bases). This TCR was sampled from a middle-aged woman in good health and CMV-seronegative. The CDR3 region: CASSIAAGSTDTQYF. The sequence in DNA is TGTGCCAGTAGTATTGCGGCGGGGAGCACAGATACGCAGTATTTT. Here the CDR3 is joined to the reference TRBV19 and TRBJ2-3 genes, and the full variable domain is: DGGITQSPKYLFRKEGQNVTLSCEQNLNHDAMYWYRQDPGQGLRLIYYSQIVNDFQKGDIAEGYSVSREKKESFPLTVTSAQKNPTAFYLCASSIAAGSTDTQYFGPGTRLTVL.